The source of this TCR beta chain is a study of cytomegalovirus exposure and HLA in healthy donors. The study, taken as a whole, reports: Within the data, a cluster of highly shared sequence variants was likely a sequencing artifact. Fewer N-insertions than the approximately 700-donor mean were reportedly shown by an Asian-associated ancestry cluster in a later analysis.

Notes on this clone: Its antigen remains unidentified.

The CDR3 totals 17 residues. After removal of 5 bases from V and 1 base from J, the junction contained 9 bases not matched to a gene. Germline V lookup: CDR1 KGHSH, CDR2 LQKENI. Amplification used 60 Vbeta primers and 13 Jbeta primers. Using immunoSEQ multiplex PCR, the repertoire was profiled, and TCRdb retains in-frame clones only, with some absent. The table records roughly 200,000 clones, approximately 79% of them present only once. This TCR was sampled from a girl aged 5-17 years in good health and CMV-seropositive. The rearrangement joins TRBV18 to TRBJ1-5; TRBD1 agrees at 9 bases. Source material: PBMCs. The CDR3 DNA reads as TGTGCCAGCTCAAGCGGGACAGGGAGGGGGAGCAATCAGCCCCAGCATTTT. Protein: CASSSGTGRGSNQPQHF.